This record concerns one T cell receptor beta chain sequence. The gene symbols are mouse symbols. The read comes to an end 1 residue before the CDR3 does, leaving the germline J gene to fill in the end. This entry is derived from a study of tissue T cells after allogeneic stem cell transplantation. The J segment lost 3 bases and the V segment lost 2 bases, leaving 3 bases of the junction unmatched. CDR3 length equals 14 residues. The germline V gene encodes CDR1 SGHLS and CDR2 HYDKME. As to time point: mouse harvest day 14 after allogeneic transplant. The graft held 10^6 splenic CD5+ T cells and 10^7 T-cell-depleted bone marrow cells. TCRdb's copy holds only in-frame clones and misses some; the assay was immunoSEQ multiplex PCR. The data show around 4,000 clones, more than 40% seen once.

V gene TRBV12-2 combines with J gene TRBJ2-3, with 8 bases identical to TRBD2. The sequencing input was gut tissue. This clonotype was obtained from a female BALB/c mouse given C57BL/6 T cells with graft-versus-host disease after an allogeneic hematopoietic cell transplant. CDR3 bases read: TGTGCCAGCTCTCCCTACTGGGGGGCAGAAACGCTGTAT. It encodes CASSPYWGAETLY. The full-length CDR3 reads as CASSPYWGAETLYF.